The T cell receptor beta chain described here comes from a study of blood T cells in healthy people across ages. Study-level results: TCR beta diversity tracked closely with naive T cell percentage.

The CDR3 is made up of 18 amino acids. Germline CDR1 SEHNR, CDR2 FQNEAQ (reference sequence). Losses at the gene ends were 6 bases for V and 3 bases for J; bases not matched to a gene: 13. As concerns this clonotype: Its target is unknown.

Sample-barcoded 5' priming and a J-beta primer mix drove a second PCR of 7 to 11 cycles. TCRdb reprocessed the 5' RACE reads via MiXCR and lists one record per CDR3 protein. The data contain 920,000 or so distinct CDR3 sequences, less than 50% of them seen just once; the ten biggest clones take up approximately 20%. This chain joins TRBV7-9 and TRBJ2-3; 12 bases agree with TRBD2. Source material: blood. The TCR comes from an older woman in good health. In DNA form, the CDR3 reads TGTGCCAGCAGACGTATGCGACTAGCGGGAGCATCGACAGATACGCAGTATTTT. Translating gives CASRRMRLAGASTDTQYF.